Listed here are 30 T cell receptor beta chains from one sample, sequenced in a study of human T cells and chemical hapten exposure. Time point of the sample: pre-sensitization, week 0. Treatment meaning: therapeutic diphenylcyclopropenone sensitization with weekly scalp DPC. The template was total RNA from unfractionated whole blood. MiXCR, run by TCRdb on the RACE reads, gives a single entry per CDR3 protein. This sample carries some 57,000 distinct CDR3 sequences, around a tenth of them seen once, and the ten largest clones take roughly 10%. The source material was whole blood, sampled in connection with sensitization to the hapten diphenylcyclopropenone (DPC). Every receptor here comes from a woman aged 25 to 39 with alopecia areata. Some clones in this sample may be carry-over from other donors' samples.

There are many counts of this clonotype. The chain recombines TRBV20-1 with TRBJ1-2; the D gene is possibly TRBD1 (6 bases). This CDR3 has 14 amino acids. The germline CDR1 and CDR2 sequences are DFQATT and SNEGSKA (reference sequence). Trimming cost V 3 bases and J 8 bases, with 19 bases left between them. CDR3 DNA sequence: TGCAGTGCTAGTGGGGGATCCACAGGGCGAGGCTACACCTTC. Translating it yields CSASGGSTGRGYTF.

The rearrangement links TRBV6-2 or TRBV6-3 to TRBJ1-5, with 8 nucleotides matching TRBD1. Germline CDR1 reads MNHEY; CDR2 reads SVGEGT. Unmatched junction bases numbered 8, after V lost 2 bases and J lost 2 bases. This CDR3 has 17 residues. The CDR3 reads CASSYARQGPRNQPQHF. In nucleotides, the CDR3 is TGTGCCAGCAGTTACGCCCGACAGGGGCCACGCAATCAGCCCCAGCATTTT.

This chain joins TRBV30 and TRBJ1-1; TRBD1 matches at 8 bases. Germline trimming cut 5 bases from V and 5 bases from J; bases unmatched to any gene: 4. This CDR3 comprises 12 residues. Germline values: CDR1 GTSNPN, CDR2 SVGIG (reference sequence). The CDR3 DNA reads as TGTGCCTGGTCTGGGGACAGGACTGAAGCTTTCTTT. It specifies CAWSGDRTEAFF. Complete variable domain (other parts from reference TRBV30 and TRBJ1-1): SQTIHQWPATLVQPVGSPLSLECTVEGTSNPNLYWYRQAAGRGLQLLFYSVGIGQISSEVPQNLSASRPQDRQFILSSKKLLLSDSGFYLCAWSGDRTEAFFGQGTRLTVV.

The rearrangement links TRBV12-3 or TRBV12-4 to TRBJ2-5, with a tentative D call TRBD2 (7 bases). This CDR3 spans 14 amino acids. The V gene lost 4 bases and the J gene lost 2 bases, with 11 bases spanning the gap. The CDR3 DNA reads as TGTGCCAGCAGTTGGGGGGGGGCTCAAGAGACCCAGTACTTC. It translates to CASSWGGAQETQYF.

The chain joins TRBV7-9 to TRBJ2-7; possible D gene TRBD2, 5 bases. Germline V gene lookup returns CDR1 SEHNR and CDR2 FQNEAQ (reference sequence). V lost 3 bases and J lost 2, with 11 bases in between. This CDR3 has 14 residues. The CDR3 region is CASSFGLAAYEQYF. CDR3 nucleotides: TGTGCCAGCAGCTTCGGGCTAGCCGCCTACGAGCAGTACTTC.

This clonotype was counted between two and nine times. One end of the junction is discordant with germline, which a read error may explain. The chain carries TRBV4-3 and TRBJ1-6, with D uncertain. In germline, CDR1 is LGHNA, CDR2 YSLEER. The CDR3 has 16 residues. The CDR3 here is CASSQDLPADNSPLHF. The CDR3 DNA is TGTGCCAGCAGCCAAGATCTCCCAGCGGATAATTCACCCCTCCACTTT.

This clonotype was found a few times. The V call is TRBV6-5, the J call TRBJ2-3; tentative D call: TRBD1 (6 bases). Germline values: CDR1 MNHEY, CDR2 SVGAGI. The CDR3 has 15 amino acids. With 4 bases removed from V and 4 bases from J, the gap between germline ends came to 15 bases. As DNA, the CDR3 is TGTGCCAGCAGTTCGGAACAGGGAGCGTCAGATACGCAGTATTTT. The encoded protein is CASSSEQGASDTQYF.

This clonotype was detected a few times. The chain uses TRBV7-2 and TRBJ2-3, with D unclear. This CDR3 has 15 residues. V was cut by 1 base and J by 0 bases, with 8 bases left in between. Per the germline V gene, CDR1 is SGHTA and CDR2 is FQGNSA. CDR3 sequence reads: CASSLDLSSTDTQYF. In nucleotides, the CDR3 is TGTGCCAGCAGCTTAGATCTGTCTAGCACAGATACGCAGTATTTT.

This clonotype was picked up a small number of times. CDR3 sequence: CASSQAGYNSPLHF. The CDR3 DNA follows: TGTGCCAGCAGCCAAGCCGGGTATAATTCACCCCTCCACTTT. V and J are TRBV3-1 and TRBJ1-6; D unresolved. CDR1 is LGHDT, CDR2 YNNKEL, per germline (reference sequence). The CDR3 covers 14 residues. Trimming took 1 base from V and 4 from J, leaving 5 bases between them. The variable domain in full, with the rest retrieved from reference TRBV3-1 and TRBJ1-6, is DTAVSQTPKYLVTQMGNDKSIKCEQNLGHDTMYWYKQDSKKFLKIMFSYNNKELIINETVPNRFSPKSPDKAHLNLHINSLELGDSAVYFCASSQAGYNSPLHFGNGTRLTVT.

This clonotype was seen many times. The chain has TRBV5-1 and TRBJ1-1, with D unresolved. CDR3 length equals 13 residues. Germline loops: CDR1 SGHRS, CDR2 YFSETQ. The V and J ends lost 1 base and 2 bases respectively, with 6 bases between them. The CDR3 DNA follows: TGCGCCAGCAGCTTGCGGACCAACACTGAAGCTTTCTTT. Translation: CASSLRTNTEAFF. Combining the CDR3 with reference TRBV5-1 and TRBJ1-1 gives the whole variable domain KAGVTQTPRYLIKTRGQQVTLSCSPISGHRSVSWYQQTPGQGLQFLFEYFSETQRNKGNFPGRFSGRQFSNSRSEMNVSTLELGDSALYLCASSLRTNTEAFFGQGTRLTVV.

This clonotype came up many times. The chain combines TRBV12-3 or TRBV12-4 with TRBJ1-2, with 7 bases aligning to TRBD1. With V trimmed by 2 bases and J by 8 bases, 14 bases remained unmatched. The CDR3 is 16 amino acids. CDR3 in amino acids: CASSLRGTERGGGYTF. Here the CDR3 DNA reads TGTGCCAGCAGTTTAAGGGGGACAGAGCGTGGCGGGGGCTACACCTTC.

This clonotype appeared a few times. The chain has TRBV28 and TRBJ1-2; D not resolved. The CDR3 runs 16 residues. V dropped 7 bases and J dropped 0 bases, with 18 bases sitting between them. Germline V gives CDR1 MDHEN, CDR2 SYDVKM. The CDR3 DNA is TGTGCCAGCACCGTTCGAGGAGGACCCCCTAACTATGGCTACACCTTC. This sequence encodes CASTVRGGPPNYGYTF.

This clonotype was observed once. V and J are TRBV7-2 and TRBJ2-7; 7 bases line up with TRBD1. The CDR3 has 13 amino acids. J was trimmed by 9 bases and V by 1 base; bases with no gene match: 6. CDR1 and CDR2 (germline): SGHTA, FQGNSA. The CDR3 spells CASSLDEGARQYF. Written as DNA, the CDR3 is TGTGCCAGCAGCTTAGACGAGGGGGCGCGGCAGTACTTC.

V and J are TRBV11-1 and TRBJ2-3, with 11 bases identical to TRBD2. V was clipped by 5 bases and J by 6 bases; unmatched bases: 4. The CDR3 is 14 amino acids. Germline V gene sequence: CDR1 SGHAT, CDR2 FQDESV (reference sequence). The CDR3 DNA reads TGTGCCAGCAGCAAGGGACTAGCGGCCGATACGCAGTATTTT. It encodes CASSKGLAADTQYF.

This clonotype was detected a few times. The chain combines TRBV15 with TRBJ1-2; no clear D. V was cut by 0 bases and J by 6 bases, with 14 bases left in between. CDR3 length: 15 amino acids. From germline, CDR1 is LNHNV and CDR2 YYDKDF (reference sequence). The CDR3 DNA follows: TGTGCCACCAGCAGAGATATTTCGAGTTGGGATGGCTACACCTTC. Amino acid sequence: CATSRDISSWDGYTF.

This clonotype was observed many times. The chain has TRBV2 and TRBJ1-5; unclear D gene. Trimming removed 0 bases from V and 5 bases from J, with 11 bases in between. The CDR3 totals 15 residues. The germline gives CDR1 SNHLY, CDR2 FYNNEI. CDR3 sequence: CASSEARRRDQPQHF. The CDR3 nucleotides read TGTGCCAGCAGTGAAGCGCGCAGAAGGGATCAGCCCCAGCATTTT.

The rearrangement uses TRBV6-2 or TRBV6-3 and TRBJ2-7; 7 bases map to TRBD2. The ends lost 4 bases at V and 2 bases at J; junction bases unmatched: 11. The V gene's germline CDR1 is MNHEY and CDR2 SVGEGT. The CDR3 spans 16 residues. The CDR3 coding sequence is TGTGCCAGCAGTTCCCCCTTAAGGGAGGGTACCTACGAGCAGTACTTC. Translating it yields CASSSPLREGTYEQYF.

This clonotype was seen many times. The CDR3 nucleotides read TGCGCCAGCAGCCAAAGTCAGGGGTACGAGCAGTACTTC. This sequence encodes CASSQSQGYEQYF. This chain uses TRBV4-1 with TRBJ2-7, with a possible D match to TRBD1 (6 bases). V shed 2 bases and J shed 4 bases, with 9 bases lying between them. Germline-derived CDR1 and CDR2 are MGHRA and YSYEKL. The CDR3 runs 13 residues.

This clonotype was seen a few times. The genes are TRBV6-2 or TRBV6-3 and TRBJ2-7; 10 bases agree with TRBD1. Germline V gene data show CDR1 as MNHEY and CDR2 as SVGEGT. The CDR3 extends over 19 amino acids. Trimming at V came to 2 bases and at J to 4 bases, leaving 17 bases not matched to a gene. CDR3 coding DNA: TGTGCCAGCAGTTACGTCCGGGACAGGGGTCCGATCGAACGTTACGAGCAGTACTTC. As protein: CASSYVRDRGPIERYEQYF.

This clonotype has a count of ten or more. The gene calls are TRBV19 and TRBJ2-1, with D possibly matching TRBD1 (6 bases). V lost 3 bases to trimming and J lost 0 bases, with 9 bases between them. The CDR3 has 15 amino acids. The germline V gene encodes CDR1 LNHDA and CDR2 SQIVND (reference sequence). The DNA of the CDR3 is TGTGCCAGTAGTATTGGGGGCTACTCCTACAATGAGCAGTTCTTC. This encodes CASSIGGYSYNEQFF.

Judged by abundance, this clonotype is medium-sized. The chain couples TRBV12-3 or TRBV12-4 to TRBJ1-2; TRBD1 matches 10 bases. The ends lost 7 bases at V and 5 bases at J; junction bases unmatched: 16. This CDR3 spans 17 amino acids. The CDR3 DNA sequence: TGTGCCAGCATGCGGGACAGGGGTTTTGTATTAGGGTATGGCTACACCTTC. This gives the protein CASMRDRGFVLGYGYTF.

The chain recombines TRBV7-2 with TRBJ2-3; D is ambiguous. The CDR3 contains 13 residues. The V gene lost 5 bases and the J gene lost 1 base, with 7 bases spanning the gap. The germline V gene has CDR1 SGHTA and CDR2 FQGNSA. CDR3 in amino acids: CASSNTGTDTQYF. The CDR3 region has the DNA TGTGCCAGCAGCAACACAGGCACAGATACGCAGTATTTT.

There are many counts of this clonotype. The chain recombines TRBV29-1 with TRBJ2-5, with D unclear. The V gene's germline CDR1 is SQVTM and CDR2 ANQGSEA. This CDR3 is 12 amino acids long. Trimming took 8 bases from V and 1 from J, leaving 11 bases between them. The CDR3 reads CSPNRIQETQYF. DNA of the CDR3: TGCAGCCCGAACCGGATCCAAGAGACCCAGTACTTC.

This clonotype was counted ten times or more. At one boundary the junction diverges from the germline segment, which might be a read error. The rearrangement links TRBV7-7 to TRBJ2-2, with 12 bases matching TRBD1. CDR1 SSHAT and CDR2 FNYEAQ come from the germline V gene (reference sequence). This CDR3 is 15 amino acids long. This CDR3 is CASKPGQGATGELFF. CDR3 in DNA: TGTGCTAGCAAACCGGGACAGGGGGCTACCGGGGAGCTGTTTTTT.

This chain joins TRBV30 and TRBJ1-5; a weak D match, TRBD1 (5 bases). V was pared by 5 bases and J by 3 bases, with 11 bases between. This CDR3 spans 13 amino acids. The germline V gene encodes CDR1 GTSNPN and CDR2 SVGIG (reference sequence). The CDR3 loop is CAWGGLNNQPQHF. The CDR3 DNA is TGTGCCTGGGGGGGACTGAACAATCAGCCCCAGCATTTT.

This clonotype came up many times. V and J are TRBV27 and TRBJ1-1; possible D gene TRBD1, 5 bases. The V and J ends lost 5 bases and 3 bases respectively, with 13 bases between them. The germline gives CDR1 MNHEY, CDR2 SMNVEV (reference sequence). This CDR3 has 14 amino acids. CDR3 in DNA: TGTGCCAGCAGTGCTGACAGCTACGACACTGAAGCTTTCTTT. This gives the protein CASSADSYDTEAFF.

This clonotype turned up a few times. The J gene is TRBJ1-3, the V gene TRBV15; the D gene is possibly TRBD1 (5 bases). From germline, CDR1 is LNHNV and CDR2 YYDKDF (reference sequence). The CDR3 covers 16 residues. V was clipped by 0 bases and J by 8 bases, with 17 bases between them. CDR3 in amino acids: CATSRDRASSGHTIYF. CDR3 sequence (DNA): TGTGCCACCAGCAGAGATAGAGCCAGCTCGGGGCACACCATATATTTT.

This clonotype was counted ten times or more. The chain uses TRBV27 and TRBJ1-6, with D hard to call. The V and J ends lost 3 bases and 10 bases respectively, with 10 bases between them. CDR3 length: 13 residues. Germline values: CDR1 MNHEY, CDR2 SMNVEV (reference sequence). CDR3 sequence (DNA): TGTGCCAGCAGTTTCAAGGGCTTCTCACCCCTCCACTTT. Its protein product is CASSFKGFSPLHF.

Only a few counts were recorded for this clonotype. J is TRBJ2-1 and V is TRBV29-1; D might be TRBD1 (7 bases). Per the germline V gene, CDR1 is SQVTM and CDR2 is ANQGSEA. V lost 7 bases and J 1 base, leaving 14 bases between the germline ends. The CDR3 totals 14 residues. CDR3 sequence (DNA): TGCAGCGCCTCTCAGGGGGGATCCTACAATGAGCAGTTCTTC. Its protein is CSASQGGSYNEQFF.

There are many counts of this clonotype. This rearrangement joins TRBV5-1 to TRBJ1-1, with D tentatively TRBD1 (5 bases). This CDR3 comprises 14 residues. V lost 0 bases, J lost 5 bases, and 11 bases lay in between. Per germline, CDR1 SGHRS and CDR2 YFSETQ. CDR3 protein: CASSLETRGTEAFF. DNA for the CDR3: TGCGCCAGCAGCTTGGAGACCCGGGGGACTGAAGCTTTCTTT. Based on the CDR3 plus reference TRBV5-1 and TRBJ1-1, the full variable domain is KAGVTQTPRYLIKTRGQQVTLSCSPISGHRSVSWYQQTPGQGLQFLFEYFSETQRNKGNFPGRFSGRQFSNSRSEMNVSTLELGDSALYLCASSLETRGTEAFFGQGTRLTVV.